A selection of T cell receptor beta chains follows, all from one sample in a study of T cells after yellow fever vaccination. TCRdb re-derived calls from the 5' RACE reads in MiXCR, one entry per CDR3 protein. This repertoire shows approximately 300,000 distinct CDR3 sequences, approximately 11% found once; its top ten account for under 4%. The input for sequencing was CD4+ T cells sorted from PBMCs, taken 45 days after the yellow fever booster vaccination. These receptors originate from a man aged 18 to 35 who received the YFV17D yellow fever vaccine. Both conserved end residues are part of each CDR3. Each record gives: CDR3 protein, CDR3 length, V gene, J gene, D gene. D genes are given only for firm matches.

CDR3 protein: CSARLGGRTEAFF
CDR3 length: 13
V gene: TRBV20-1
J gene: TRBJ1-1
D gene: -

CDR3 protein: CASSGGQGITDTQYF
CDR3 length: 15
V gene: TRBV5-1
J gene: TRBJ2-3
D gene: TRBD1

CDR3 protein: CASSESPRGETQYF
CDR3 length: 14
V gene: TRBV9
J gene: TRBJ2-5
D gene: -

CDR3 protein: CASSATGPADNEQFF
CDR3 length: 15
V gene: TRBV5-1
J gene: TRBJ2-1
D gene: -

CDR3 protein: CASSFGTATEAFF
CDR3 length: 13
V gene: TRBV7-2
J gene: TRBJ1-1
D gene: -

CDR3 protein: CSARRAAEQTEAFF
CDR3 length: 14
V gene: TRBV20-1
J gene: TRBJ1-1
D gene: -

CDR3 protein: CASSPGQITDTQYF
CDR3 length: 14
V gene: TRBV18
J gene: TRBJ2-3
D gene: -

CDR3 protein: CSARDPSGGPRGMDTQYF
CDR3 length: 18
V gene: TRBV20-1
J gene: TRBJ2-3
D gene: TRBD2

CDR3 protein: CASSPGQGAETQYF
CDR3 length: 14
V gene: TRBV5-1
J gene: TRBJ2-5
D gene: TRBD1

CDR3 protein: CASSLAPTNEKLFF
CDR3 length: 14
V gene: TRBV5-1
J gene: TRBJ1-4
D gene: -

CDR3 protein: CASHRQGTGIGGYTF
CDR3 length: 15
V gene: TRBV5-5
J gene: TRBJ1-2
D gene: TRBD1

CDR3 protein: CASTLMTGSTGELFF
CDR3 length: 15
V gene: TRBV27
J gene: TRBJ2-2
D gene: TRBD1

CDR3 protein: CASSLDSFSGANVLTF
CDR3 length: 16
V gene: TRBV5-4
J gene: TRBJ2-6
D gene: -

CDR3 protein: CSAGTSGASYEQYF
CDR3 length: 14
V gene: TRBV20-1
J gene: TRBJ2-7
D gene: TRBD2

CDR3 protein: CASSRTGVWNTEAFF
CDR3 length: 15
V gene: TRBV21-1
J gene: TRBJ1-1
D gene: -

CDR3 protein: CASRAGTRYSGANVLTF
CDR3 length: 17
V gene: TRBV5-5
J gene: TRBJ2-6
D gene: -

CDR3 protein: CASSQRGGLYNEQFF
CDR3 length: 15
V gene: TRBV4-3
J gene: TRBJ2-1
D gene: TRBD2

CDR3 protein: CASLIQGFGELFF
CDR3 length: 13
V gene: TRBV21-1
J gene: TRBJ2-2
D gene: -

CDR3 protein: CASSYSLPRQRNTIYF
CDR3 length: 16
V gene: TRBV6-5
J gene: TRBJ1-3
D gene: -

CDR3 protein: CAGSGTSGETQYF
CDR3 length: 13
V gene: TRBV7-9
J gene: TRBJ2-5
D gene: TRBD2

CDR3 protein: CASSRDRVENIQYF
CDR3 length: 14
V gene: TRBV5-6
J gene: TRBJ2-4
D gene: TRBD1

CDR3 protein: CASSFLGTGGNQPQHF
CDR3 length: 16
V gene: TRBV7-7
J gene: TRBJ1-5
D gene: TRBD1

CDR3 protein: CSASLGAGAQETQYF
CDR3 length: 15
V gene: TRBV20-1
J gene: TRBJ2-5
D gene: TRBD2

CDR3 protein: CASRGGQAGRNEQFF
CDR3 length: 15
V gene: TRBV9
J gene: TRBJ2-1
D gene: TRBD1

CDR3 protein: CASKGQENSPLHF
CDR3 length: 13
V gene: TRBV7-2
J gene: TRBJ1-6
D gene: TRBD1

CDR3 protein: CASSPKTDNEQFF
CDR3 length: 13
V gene: TRBV18
J gene: TRBJ2-1
D gene: -

CDR3 protein: CASSFWGSDTQYF
CDR3 length: 13
V gene: TRBV5-5
J gene: TRBJ2-3
D gene: -

CDR3 protein: CASSLDRTTYEQYF
CDR3 length: 14
V gene: TRBV7-2
J gene: TRBJ2-7
D gene: -

CDR3 protein: CASNKGGPNVGELFF
CDR3 length: 15
V gene: TRBV12-3/TRBV12-4
J gene: TRBJ2-2
D gene: -